The 17 T cell receptor beta chains below all came from one sample that was sequenced in a study of OX40 agonist ivuxolimab in advanced cancers. Clones were sequenced by immunoSEQ multiplex PCR, and TCRdb holds only the in-frame ones, with some missing. The repertoire includes about 58,000 clones, approximately 86% of them detected once, and 1.2% sits in the top ten. The material was CD4+ or CD8+ T cells sorted from blood, obtained in a trial of the OX40 agonist ivuxolimab. The source is an adult with an advanced solid tumor such as melanoma, head and neck, liver or kidney cancer.

The chain is built from TRBV4-1 and TRBJ1-2; D gene unclear. The CDR3 runs 16 residues. V was cut by 0 bases and J by 8 bases, with 19 bases left in between. CDR1 MGHRA and CDR2 YSYEKL come from the germline V gene. The CDR3 region is CASSQDPGDRTRGYTF. The CDR3 DNA reads as TGCGCCAGCAGCCAAGATCCAGGAGACCGGACGAGAGGCTACACCTTC.

A single count supports this clone. The chain has TRBV27 and TRBJ1-6, with D unclear. The V gene lost 1 base and the J gene lost 5 bases, with 9 bases spanning the gap. The CDR3 contains 15 residues. CDR1 and CDR2 from the germline V gene are MNHEY and SMNVEV (reference sequence). The CDR3 sequence is CASSLYRGHNSPLHF. The CDR3 nucleotides read TGTGCCAGCAGTTTATACCGCGGGCATAATTCACCCCTCCACTTT.

The chain is built from TRBV5-1 and TRBJ2-5; 11 nucleotides agree with TRBD1. V trimming: 3 bases; J trimming: 2 bases; junction bases outside the gene matches: 6. The CDR3 has 16 residues. In germline, CDR1 is SGHRS, CDR2 YFSETQ. In DNA form, the CDR3 reads TGCGCCAGCAGCTGGGATGGACAGGGGGCTCAAGAGACCCAGTACTTC. This gives the protein CASSWDGQGAQETQYF.

The chain links TRBV18 to TRBJ2-7, with 8 nucleotides matching TRBD1. Trimming took 0 bases from V and 0 from J; bases not matched to a gene: 1. Germline values: CDR1 KGHSH, CDR2 LQKENI. The CDR3 spans 15 residues. CDR3 amino acids: CASSPPDRGSYEQYF. As DNA, the CDR3 is TGTGCCAGCTCACCACCCGACAGGGGCTCCTACGAGCAGTACTTC.

The chain couples TRBV18 to TRBJ1-2, with TRBD1 identical over 7 bases. This CDR3 region has 15 residues. Germline CDR1 is KGHSH and CDR2 is LQKENI. Trimming took 6 bases from V and 7 from J; bases not matched to a gene: 14. CDR3 nucleotides: TGTGCCAGCTCTTTTACGACAGGGCTGAGCGTTGGCTACACCTTC. This sequence encodes CASSFTTGLSVGYTF.

The chain links TRBV10-3 to TRBJ2-7; D perhaps matches TRBD2 (5 bases). The V and J ends lost 5 bases and 2 bases respectively, with 19 bases between them. Germline CDR1 is ENHRY and CDR2 is SYGVKD. CDR3 size: 16 residues. For the CDR3, the DNA is TGTGCCATCAGTAATCTCGCGGGTAAGAGGGCCTACGAGCAGTACTTC. Amino acids: CAISNLAGKRAYEQYF.

The chain employs TRBV11-2 and TRBJ1-2; D is perhaps TRBD1 (6 bases). The CDR3 covers 15 residues. From germline, CDR1 is SGHAT and CDR2 FQNNGV. Between the trimmed V and J ends, which lost 0 bases and 3 bases, there was a span of 11 bases. CDR3 in DNA: TGTGCCAGCAGCTTAGATGAGGGGGGGCACTATGGCTACACCTTC. This gives the protein CASSLDEGGHYGYTF.

The chain is built from TRBV2 and TRBJ1-1; tentatively, D is TRBD1 (6 bases). This CDR3 comprises 16 residues. Germline V CDR1 and CDR2: SNHLY, FYNNEI. With 2 bases removed from V and 2 bases from J, the gap between germline ends came to 15 bases. This CDR3 reads CASSERGTFTNTEAFF. Written as DNA, the CDR3 is TGTGCCAGCAGTGAAAGAGGGACATTCACAAACACTGAAGCTTTCTTT.

The CDR3 region has the DNA TGTGCCAGCAGTTCCGAGCTAGCTAACTATGGCTACACCTTC. It encodes CASSSELANYGYTF. The chain is built from TRBV6-1 and TRBJ1-2; D call uncertain. The V and J ends lost 5 bases and 0 bases respectively, with 10 bases between them. This CDR3 has 14 residues. The germline gives CDR1 MNHNS, CDR2 SASEGT.

V gene TRBV5-6 combines with J gene TRBJ1-4; 8 bases align to TRBD1. This CDR3 region has 15 residues. The germline V gene has CDR1 SGHDT and CDR2 YYEEEE. Losses at the gene ends were 0 bases for V and 6 bases for J; bases not matched to a gene: 4. The CDR3 DNA sequence: TGTGCCAGCAGCTTGGGAGGACAGGGCGATGAAAAACTGTTTTTT. This codes for CASSLGGQGDEKLFF.

The chain couples TRBV18 to TRBJ1-1; maybe TRBD1 (6 bases). Trimming pared 1 base from V and 8 bases from J, leaving 11 bases between. CDR3 length: 13 residues. Germline V gene data show CDR1 as KGHSH and CDR2 as LQKENI. CDR3 nucleotides: TGTGCCAGCTCACCACTCTGGGACAACGAAGCTTTCTTT. It codes for CASSPLWDNEAFF.

The rearrangement uses TRBV19 and TRBJ2-5; D possibly corresponds to TRBD2 (5 bases). The CDR3 runs to 15 residues. Germline V gives CDR1 LNHDA, CDR2 SQIVND (reference sequence). The germline V and J ends were trimmed by 3 bases and 7 bases, with 18 bases remaining between them. The CDR3: CASSIEVENAGTQYF. CDR3 in DNA: TGTGCCAGTAGTATCGAGGTGGAGAACGCGGGGACCCAGTACTTC.

The gene calls are TRBV11-2 and TRBJ2-3, with 14 bases lining up with TRBD2. V gave up 4 bases and J gave up 3 bases; unmatched junction bases: 3. Germline V CDR1 and CDR2: SGHAT, FQNNGV. CDR3 length: 16 amino acids. For the CDR3, the DNA is TGTGCCAGCAGCTGGCGACTAGCGGGGGGGACAGATACGCAGTATTTT. Protein product: CASSWRLAGGTDTQYF.

V is TRBV7-8 and J is TRBJ1-4; tentatively, D is TRBD1 (5 bases). The CDR3 is made up of 14 amino acids. The germline V gene has CDR1 SGHVS and CDR2 FQNEAQ. Trimming removed 3 bases from V and 8 bases from J, with 13 bases in between. CDR3 amino acids: CASSLGGESEKLFF. The DNA of the CDR3 is TGTGCCAGCAGCTTGGGGGGGGAGAGCGAAAAACTGTTTTTT.

The genes are TRBV6-5 and TRBJ2-5; possibly TRBD2 for D (6 bases). This CDR3 is built from 14 residues. Trimming removed 6 bases at V and 2 bases at J, with 13 bases between. Germline V lookup: CDR1 MNHEY, CDR2 SVGAGI. CDR3 sequence: CASRRTNPQETQYF. The CDR3 bases are TGTGCCAGCAGACGGACTAACCCTCAAGAGACCCAGTACTTC.

The chain couples TRBV14 to TRBJ2-7; D could derive from TRBD1 or TRBD2 (5 bases each). CDR1 and CDR2 from the germline V gene are SGHDN and FVKESK. The V and J ends lost 0 bases and 6 bases respectively, with 9 bases between them. The CDR3 runs 13 residues. CDR3 bases: TGTGCCAGCAGCCAAGATTTGGGGGTCGAGCAGTACTTC. Translated, it gives CASSQDLGVEQYF. Full variable domain (missing parts from reference TRBV14 and TRBJ2-7): EAGVTQFPSHSVIEKGQTVTLRCDPISGHDNLYWYRRVMGKEIKFLLHFVKESKQDESGMPNNRFLAERTGGTYSTLKVQPAELEDSGVYFCASSQDLGVEQYFGPGTRLTVT.

This rearrangement joins TRBV9 to TRBJ1-5, with TRBD1 as a possible D gene (6 bases). The CDR3 has 15 amino acids. V was pared by 0 bases and J by 5 bases, with 12 bases between. The germline CDR1 and CDR2 sequences are SGDLS and YYNGEE. In DNA form, the CDR3 reads TGTGCCAGCAGCGTAGCTCCAGGGGTCCATCAGCCCCAGCATTTT. Translation: CASSVAPGVHQPQHF.